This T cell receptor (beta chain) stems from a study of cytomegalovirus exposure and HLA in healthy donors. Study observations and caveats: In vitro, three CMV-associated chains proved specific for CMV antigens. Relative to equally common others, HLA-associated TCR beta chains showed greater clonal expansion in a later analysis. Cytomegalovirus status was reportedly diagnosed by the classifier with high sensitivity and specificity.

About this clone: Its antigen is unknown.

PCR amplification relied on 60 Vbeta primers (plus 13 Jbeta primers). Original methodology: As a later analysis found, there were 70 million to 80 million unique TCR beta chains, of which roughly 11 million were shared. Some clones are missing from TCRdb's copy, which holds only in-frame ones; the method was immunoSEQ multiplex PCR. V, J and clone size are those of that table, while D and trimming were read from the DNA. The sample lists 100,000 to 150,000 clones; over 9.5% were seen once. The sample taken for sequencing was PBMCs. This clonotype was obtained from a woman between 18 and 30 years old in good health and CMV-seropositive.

CDR3 sequence (DNA): TGTGCCAGCAGCTATGGCCCTCAGACACCCTATGGCTACACCTTC. Protein product: CASSYGPQTPYGYTF. The genes are TRBV5-4 and TRBJ1-2; D is uncertain. The germline CDR1 and CDR2 sequences are SGHNT and YYREEE (reference sequence). V was clipped by 3 bases and J by 4 bases, with 16 bases between them. CDR3 length: 15 amino acids.